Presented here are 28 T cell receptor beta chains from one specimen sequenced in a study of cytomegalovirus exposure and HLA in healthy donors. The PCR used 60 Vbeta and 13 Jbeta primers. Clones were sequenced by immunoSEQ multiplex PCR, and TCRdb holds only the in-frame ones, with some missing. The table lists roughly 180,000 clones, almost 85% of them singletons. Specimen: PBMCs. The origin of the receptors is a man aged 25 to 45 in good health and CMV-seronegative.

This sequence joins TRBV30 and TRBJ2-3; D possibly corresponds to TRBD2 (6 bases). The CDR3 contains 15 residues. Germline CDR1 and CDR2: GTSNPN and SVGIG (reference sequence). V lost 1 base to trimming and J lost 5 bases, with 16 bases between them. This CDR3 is CAWSARLGYLDTQYF. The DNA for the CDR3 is TGTGCCTGGAGTGCCCGACTAGGTTACCTAGATACGCAGTATTTT.

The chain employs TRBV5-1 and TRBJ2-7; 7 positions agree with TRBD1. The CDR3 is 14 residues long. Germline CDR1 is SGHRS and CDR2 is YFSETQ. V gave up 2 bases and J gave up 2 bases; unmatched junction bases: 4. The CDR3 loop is CASSFGTAAYEQYF. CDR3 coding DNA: TGCGCCAGCAGCTTTGGGACAGCGGCCTACGAGCAGTACTTC. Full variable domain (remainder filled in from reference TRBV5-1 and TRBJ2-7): KAGVTQTPRYLIKTRGQQVTLSCSPISGHRSVSWYQQTPGQGLQFLFEYFSETQRNKGNFPGRFSGRQFSNSRSEMNVSTLELGDSALYLCASSFGTAAYEQYFGPGTRLTVT.

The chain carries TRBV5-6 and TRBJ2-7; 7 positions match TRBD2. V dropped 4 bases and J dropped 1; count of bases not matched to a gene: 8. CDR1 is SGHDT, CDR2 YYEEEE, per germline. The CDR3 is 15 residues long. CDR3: CASSVQPGLSYEQYF. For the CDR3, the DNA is TGTGCCAGCAGCGTACAACCGGGACTATCCTACGAGCAGTACTTC. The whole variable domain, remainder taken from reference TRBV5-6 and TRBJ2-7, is DAGVTQSPTHLIKTRGQQVTLRCSPKSGHDTVSWYQQALGQGPQFIFQYYEEEERQRGNFPDRFSGHQFPNYSSELNVNALLLGDSALYLCASSVQPGLSYEQYFGPGTRLTVT.

CDR3 region: CAWTATWGQEKLFF. DNA of the CDR3: TGTGCCTGGACCGCAACTTGGGGCCAGGAAAAACTGTTTTTT. V is TRBV30 and J is TRBJ1-4; D perhaps matches TRBD1 (5 bases). V lost 4 bases and J 8 bases, leaving 17 bases between the germline ends. Germline CDR1 GTSNPN, CDR2 SVGIG (reference sequence). The CDR3 consists of 14 residues.

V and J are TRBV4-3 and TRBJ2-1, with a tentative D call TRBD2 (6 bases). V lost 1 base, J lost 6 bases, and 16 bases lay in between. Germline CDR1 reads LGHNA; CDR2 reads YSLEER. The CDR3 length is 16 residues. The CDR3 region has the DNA TGCGCCAGCAGCCAAGGGGTGTTCCTGGGGGGCAATGAGCAGTTCTTC. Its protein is CASSQGVFLGGNEQFF.

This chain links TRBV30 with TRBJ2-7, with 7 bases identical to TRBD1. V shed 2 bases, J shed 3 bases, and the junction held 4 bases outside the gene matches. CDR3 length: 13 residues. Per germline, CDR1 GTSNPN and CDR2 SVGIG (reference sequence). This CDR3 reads CAWSYRGFYEQYF. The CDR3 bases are TGTGCCTGGAGTTACAGGGGTTTCTACGAGCAGTACTTC.

The CDR3 is CASSSRDRGSSEQYF. CDR3 coding DNA: TGTGCCAGCAGCTCCCGGGACAGGGGTTCCAGCGAGCAGTACTTC. This chain links TRBV5-5 with TRBJ2-7, with TRBD1 matching over 10 bases. The germline gives CDR1 SGHKS, CDR2 YYEKEE (reference sequence). V shed 3 bases and J 6 bases; nucleotides not matched to a gene: 9. The length of the CDR3 is 15 residues.

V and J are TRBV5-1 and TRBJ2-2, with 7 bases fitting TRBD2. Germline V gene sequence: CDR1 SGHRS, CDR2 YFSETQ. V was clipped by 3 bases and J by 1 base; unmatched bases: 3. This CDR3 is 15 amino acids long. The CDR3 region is CASSWASGNTGELFF. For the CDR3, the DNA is TGCGCCAGCAGCTGGGCTAGCGGGAACACCGGGGAGCTGTTTTTT.

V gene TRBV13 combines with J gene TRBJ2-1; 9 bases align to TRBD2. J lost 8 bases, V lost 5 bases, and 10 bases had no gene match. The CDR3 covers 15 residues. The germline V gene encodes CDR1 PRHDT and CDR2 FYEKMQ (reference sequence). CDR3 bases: TGTGCCAGCAGCCCCCGTGGCGGGGGGGCCGATGAGCAGTTCTTC. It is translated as CASSPRGGGADEQFF.

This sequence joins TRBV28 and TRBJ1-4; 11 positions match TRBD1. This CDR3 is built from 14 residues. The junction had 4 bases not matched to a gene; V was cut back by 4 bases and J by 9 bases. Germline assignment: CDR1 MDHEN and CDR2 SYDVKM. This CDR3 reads CASSSGQGAKKLFF. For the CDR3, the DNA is TGTGCCAGCAGTTCAGGACAGGGGGCCAAAAAACTGTTTTTT.

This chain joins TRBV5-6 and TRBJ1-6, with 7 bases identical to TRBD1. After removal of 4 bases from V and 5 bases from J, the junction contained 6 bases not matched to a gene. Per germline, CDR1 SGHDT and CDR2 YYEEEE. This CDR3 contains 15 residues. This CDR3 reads CASSITTGHNSPLHF. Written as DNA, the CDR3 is TGTGCCAGCAGCATTACGACAGGGCATAATTCACCCCTCCACTTT. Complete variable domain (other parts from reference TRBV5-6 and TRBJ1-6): DAGVTQSPTHLIKTRGQQVTLRCSPKSGHDTVSWYQQALGQGPQFIFQYYEEEERQRGNFPDRFSGHQFPNYSSELNVNALLLGDSALYLCASSITTGHNSPLHFGNGTRLTVT.

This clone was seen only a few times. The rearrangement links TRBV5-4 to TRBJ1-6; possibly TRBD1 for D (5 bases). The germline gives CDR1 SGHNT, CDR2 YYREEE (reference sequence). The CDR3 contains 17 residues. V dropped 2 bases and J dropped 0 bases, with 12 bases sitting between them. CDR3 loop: CASSFGAASSYNSPLHF. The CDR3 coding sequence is TGTGCCAGCAGCTTTGGGGCCGCCAGCTCCTATAATTCACCCCTCCACTTT. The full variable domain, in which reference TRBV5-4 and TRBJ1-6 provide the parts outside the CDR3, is ETGVTQSPTHLIKTRGQQVTLRCSSQSGHNTVSWYQQALGQGPQFIFQYYREEENGRGNFPPRFSGLQFPNYSSELNVNALELDDSALYLCASSFGAASSYNSPLHFGNGTRLTVT.

The CDR3 loop reads CASSQEGTSGRELFF. The CDR3 bases are TGCGCCAGCAGCCAAGAAGGGACTAGCGGGAGGGAGCTGTTTTTT. The chain is built from TRBV4-3 and TRBJ2-2; 13 bases line up with TRBD2. The CDR3 extends over 15 amino acids. Germline loops: CDR1 LGHNA, CDR2 YSLEER. The J segment lost 9 bases and the V segment lost 0 bases, leaving 1 base of the junction unmatched.

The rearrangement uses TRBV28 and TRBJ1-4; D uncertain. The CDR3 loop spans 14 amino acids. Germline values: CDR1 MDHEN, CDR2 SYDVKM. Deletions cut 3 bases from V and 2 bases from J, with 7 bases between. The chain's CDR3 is CASSFRPTNEKLFF. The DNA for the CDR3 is TGTGCCAGCAGTTTCAGGCCCACTAATGAAAAACTGTTTTTT.

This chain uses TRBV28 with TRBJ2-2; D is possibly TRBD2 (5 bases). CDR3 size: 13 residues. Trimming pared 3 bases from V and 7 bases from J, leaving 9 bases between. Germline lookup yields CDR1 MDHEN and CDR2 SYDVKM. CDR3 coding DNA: TGTGCCAGCAGTTTGACGGGGAACGGGGAGCTGTTTTTT. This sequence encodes CASSLTGNGELFF.

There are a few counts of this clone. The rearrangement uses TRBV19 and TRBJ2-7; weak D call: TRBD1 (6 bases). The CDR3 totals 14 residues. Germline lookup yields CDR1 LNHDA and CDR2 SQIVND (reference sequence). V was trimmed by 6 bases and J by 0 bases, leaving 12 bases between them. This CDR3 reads CASSDRDNSYEQYF. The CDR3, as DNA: TGTGCCAGTAGCGACCGGGACAACTCCTACGAGCAGTACTTC.

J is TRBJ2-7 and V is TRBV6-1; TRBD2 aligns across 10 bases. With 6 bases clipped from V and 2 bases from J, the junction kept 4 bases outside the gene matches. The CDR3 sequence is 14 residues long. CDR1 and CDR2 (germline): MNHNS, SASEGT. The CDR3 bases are TGTGCCAGCAGCGAGCTAGCGGGGGCCTACGAGCAGTACTTC. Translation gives CASSELAGAYEQYF.

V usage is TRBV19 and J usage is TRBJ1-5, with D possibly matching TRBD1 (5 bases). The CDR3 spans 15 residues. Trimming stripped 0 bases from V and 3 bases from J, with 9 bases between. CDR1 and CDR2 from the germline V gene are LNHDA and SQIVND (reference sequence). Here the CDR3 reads CASSIDGHFNQPQHF. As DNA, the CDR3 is TGTGCCAGTAGTATAGATGGACACTTCAATCAGCCCCAGCATTTT.

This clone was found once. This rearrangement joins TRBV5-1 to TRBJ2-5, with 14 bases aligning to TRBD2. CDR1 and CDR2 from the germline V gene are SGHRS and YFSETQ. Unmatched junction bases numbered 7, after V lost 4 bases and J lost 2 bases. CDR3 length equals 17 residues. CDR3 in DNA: TGCGCCAGCAGCACAAGGACTAGCGGGGGGTTTCAAGAGACCCAGTACTTC. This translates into CASSTRTSGGFQETQYF.

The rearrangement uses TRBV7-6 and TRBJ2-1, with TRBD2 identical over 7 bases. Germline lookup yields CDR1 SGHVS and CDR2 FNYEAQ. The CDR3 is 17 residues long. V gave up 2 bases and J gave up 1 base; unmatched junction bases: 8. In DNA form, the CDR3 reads TGTGCCAGCAGCTTAAACGCGGGCGGGAGTTCCTACAATGAGCAGTTCTTC. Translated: CASSLNAGGSSYNEQFF.

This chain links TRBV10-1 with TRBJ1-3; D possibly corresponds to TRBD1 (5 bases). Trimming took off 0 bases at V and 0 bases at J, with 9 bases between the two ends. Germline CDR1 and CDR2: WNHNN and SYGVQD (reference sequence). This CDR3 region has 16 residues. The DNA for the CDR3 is TGCGCCAGCAGTGAGTCCAGGGCCTTCTCTGGAAACACCATATATTTT. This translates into CASSESRAFSGNTIYF.

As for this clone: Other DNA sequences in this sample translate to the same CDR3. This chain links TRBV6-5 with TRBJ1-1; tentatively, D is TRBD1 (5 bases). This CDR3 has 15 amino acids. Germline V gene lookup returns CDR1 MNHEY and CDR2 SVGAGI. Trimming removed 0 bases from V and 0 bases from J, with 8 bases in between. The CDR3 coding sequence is TGTGCCAGCAGTTACTCGGACAATATGAACACTGAAGCTTTCTTT. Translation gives CASSYSDNMNTEAFF.

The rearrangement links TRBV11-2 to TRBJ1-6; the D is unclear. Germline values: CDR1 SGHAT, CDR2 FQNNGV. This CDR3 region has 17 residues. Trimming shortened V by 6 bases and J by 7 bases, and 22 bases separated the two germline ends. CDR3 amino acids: CASRAIEEGRPNSPLHF. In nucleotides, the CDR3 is TGTGCCAGCAGGGCGATAGAAGAGGGTCGGCCAAATTCACCCCTCCACTTT.

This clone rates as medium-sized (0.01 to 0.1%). Here the CDR3 reads CASSGQGENTGELFF. In DNA form, the CDR3 reads TGTGCCAGCAGTGGACAGGGCGAAAACACCGGGGAGCTGTTTTTT. V is TRBV6-4 and J is TRBJ2-2, with 7 bases aligning to TRBD1. This CDR3 region has 15 residues. V lost 4 bases, J lost 2 bases, and 4 bases stayed unmatched. Germline loops: CDR1 MRHNA, CDR2 SNTAGT.

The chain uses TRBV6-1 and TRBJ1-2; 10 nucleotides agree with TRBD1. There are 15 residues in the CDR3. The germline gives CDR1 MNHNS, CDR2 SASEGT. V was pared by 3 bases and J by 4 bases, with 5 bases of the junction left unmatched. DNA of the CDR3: TGTGCCAGCAGTGAGACAGGGGGCAATATCTATGGCTACACCTTC. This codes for CASSETGGNIYGYTF.

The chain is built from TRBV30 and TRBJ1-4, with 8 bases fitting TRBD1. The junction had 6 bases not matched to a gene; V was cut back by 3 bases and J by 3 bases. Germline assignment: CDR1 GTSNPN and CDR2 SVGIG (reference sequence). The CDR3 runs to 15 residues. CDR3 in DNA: TGTGCCTGGAGGAAACGACAGGGGTCTAATGAAAAACTGTTTTTT. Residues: CAWRKRQGSNEKLFF.

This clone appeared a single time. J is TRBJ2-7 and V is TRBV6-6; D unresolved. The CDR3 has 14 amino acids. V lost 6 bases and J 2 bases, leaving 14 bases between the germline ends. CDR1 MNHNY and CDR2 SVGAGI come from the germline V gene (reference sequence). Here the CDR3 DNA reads TGTGCCAGCAGCCGCCGGGTGGAGCCCTACGAGCAGTACTTC. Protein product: CASSRRVEPYEQYF.

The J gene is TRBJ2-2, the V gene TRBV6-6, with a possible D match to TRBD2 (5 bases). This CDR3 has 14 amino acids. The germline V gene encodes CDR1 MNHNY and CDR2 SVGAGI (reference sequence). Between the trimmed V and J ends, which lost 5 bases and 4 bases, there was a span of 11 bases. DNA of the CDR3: TGTGCCAGCAGTCAAAACGGGGTCACCGGGGAGCTGTTTTTT. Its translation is CASSQNGVTGELFF.